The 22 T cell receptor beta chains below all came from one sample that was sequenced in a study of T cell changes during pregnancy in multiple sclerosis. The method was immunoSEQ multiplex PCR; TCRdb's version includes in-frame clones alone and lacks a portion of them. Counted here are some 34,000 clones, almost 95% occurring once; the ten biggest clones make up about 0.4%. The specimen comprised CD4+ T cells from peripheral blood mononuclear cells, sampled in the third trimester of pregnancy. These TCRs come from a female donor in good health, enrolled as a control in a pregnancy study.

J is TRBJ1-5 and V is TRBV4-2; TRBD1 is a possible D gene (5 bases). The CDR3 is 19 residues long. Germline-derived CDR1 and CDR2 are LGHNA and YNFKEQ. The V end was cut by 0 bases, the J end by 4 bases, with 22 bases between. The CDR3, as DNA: TGTGCCAGCAGCCAAGACGCGTGGGAACTCCGGGGGATTAATCAGCCCCAGCATTTT. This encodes CASSQDAWELRGINQPQHF.

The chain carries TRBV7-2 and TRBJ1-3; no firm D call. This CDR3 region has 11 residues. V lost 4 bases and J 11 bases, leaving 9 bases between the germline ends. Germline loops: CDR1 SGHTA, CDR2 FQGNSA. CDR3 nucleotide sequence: TGTGCCAGCAGCTCCCGGGGTCCCATATATTTT. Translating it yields CASSSRGPIYF.

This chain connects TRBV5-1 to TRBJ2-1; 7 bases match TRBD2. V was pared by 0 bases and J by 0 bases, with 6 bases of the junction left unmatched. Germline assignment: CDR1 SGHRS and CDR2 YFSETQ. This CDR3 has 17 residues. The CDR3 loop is CASSLDASGVSYNEQFF. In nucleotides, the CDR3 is TGCGCCAGCAGCTTGGATGCTAGCGGCGTCTCCTACAATGAGCAGTTCTTC. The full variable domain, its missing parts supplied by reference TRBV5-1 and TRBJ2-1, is KAGVTQTPRYLIKTRGQQVTLSCSPISGHRSVSWYQQTPGQGLQFLFEYFSETQRNKGNFPGRFSGRQFSNSRSEMNVSTLELGDSALYLCASSLDASGVSYNEQFFGPGTRLTVL.

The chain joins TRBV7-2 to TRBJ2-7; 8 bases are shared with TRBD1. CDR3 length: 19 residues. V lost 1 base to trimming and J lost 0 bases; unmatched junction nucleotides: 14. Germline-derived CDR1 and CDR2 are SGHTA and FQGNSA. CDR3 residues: CASSLGGTGSVGSSYEQYF. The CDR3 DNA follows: TGTGCCAGCAGCTTAGGCGGGACAGGTTCCGTCGGGAGCTCCTACGAGCAGTACTTC.

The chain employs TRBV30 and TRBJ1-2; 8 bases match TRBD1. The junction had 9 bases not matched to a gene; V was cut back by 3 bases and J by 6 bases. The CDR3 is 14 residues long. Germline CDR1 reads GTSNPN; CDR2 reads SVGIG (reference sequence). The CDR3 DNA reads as TGTGCCTGGAGGGATCCGGGACAGGTCGATGGCTACACCTTC. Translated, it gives CAWRDPGQVDGYTF.

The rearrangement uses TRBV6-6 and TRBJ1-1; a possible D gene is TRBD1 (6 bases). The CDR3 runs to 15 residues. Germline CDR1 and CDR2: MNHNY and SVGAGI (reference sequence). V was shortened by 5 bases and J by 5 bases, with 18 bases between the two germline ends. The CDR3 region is CASSQTTGKGTEAFF. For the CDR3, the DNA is TGTGCCAGCAGTCAAACTACAGGGAAGGGGACTGAAGCTTTCTTT.

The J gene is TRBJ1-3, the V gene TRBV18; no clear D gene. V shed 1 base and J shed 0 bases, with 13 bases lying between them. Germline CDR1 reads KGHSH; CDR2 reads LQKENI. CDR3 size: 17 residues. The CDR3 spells CASSPQPHGISGNTIYF. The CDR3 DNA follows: TGTGCCAGCTCACCACAACCCCACGGGATCTCTGGAAACACCATATATTTT.

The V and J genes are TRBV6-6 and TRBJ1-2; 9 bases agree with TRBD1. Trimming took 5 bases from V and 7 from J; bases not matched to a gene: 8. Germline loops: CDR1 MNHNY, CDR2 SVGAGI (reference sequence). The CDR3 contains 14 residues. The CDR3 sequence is CASSPGTGSGGYTF. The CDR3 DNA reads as TGTGCCAGCAGTCCCGGGACAGGGTCTGGTGGCTACACCTTC.

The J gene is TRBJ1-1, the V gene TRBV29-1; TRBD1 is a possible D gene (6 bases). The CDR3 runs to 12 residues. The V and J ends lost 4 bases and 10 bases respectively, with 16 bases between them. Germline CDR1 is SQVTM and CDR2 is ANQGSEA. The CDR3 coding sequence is TGCAGCGTTGGGAAACTACAGGGTGGAGCTTTCTTT. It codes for CSVGKLQGGAFF.

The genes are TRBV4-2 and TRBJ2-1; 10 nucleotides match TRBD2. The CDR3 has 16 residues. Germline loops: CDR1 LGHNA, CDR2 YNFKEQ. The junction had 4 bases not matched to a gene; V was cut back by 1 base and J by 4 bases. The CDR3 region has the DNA TGTGCCAGCAGCCAAGCGGGTAGCGGGGGGTACAATGAGCAGTTCTTC. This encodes CASSQAGSGGYNEQFF.

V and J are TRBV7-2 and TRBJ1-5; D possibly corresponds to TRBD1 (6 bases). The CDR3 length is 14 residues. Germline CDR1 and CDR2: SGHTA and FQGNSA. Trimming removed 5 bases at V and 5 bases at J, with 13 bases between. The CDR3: CASSRDTFHQPQHF. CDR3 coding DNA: TGTGCCAGCAGCCGGGACACTTTCCATCAGCCCCAGCATTTT.

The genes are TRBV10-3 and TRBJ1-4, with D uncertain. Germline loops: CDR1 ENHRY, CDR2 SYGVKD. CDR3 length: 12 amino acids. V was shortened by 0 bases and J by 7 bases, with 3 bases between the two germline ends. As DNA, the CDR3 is TGTGCCATCAGTGAGTCTAGTGAAAAACTGTTTTTT. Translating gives CAISESSEKLFF.

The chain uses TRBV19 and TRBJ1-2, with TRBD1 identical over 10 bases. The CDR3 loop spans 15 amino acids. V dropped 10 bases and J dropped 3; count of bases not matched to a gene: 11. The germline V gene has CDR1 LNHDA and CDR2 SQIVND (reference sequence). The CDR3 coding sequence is TGTGCCACCCTCGGCCTAGGGACAGGGGACTATGGCTACACCTTC. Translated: CATLGLGTGDYGYTF.

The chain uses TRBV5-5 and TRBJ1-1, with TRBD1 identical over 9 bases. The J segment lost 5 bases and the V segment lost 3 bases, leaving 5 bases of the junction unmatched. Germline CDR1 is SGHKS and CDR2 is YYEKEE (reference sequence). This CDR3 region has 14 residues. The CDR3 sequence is CASSSRQGETEAFF. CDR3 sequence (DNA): TGTGCCAGCAGCTCTAGACAGGGGGAGACTGAAGCTTTCTTT.

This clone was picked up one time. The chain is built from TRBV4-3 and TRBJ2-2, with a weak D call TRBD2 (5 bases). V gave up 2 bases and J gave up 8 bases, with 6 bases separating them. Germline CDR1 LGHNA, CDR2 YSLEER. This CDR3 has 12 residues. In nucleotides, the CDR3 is TGCGCCAGCAGCCAAAGGACTGGGGAGCTGTTTTTT. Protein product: CASSQRTGELFF.

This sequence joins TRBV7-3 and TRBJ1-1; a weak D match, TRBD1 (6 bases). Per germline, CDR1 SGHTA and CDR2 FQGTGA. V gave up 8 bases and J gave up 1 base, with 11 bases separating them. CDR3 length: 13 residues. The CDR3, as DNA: TGTGCCAGCTCCAGGGGTCCGAACACTGAAGCTTTCTTT. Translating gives CASSRGPNTEAFF.

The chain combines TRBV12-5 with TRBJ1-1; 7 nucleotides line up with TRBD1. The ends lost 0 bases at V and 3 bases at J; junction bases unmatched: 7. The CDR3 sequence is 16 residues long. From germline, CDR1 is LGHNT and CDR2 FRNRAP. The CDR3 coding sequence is TGTGCTAGTGGTTTGGTACAGGGGAAGCGGGACACTGAAGCTTTCTTT. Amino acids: CASGLVQGKRDTEAFF.

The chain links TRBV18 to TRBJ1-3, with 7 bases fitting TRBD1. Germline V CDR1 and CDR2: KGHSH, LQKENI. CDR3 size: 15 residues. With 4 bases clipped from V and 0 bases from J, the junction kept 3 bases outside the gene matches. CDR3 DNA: TGTGCCAGCTCACTCGGGACAGTCTCTGGAAACACCATATATTTT. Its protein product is CASSLGTVSGNTIYF.

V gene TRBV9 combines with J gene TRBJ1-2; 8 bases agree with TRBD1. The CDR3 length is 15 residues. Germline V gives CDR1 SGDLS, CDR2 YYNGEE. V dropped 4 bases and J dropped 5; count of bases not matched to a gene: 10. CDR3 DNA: TGTGCCAGCAGCCCGCAGGGGGCATTTGGGTATGGCTACACCTTC. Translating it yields CASSPQGAFGYGYTF. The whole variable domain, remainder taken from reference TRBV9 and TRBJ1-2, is DSGVTQTPKHLITATGQRVTLRCSPRSGDLSVYWYQQSLDQGLQFLIQYYNGEERAKGNILERFSAQQFPDLHSELNLSSLELGDSALYFCASSPQGAFGYGYTFGSGTRLTVV.

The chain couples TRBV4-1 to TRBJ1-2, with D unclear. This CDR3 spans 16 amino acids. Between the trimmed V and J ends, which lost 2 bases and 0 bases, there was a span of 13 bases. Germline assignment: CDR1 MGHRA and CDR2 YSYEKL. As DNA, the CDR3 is TGCGCCAGCAGCCAAAGATTAGGGAGAGCTAACTATGGCTACACCTTC. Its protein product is CASSQRLGRANYGYTF.

The CDR3 DNA reads as TGTGCCAGCTCAGGGAGGCACTATGGCTACACCTTC. Translated, it gives CASSGRHYGYTF. The rearrangement links TRBV28 to TRBJ1-2; maybe TRBD1 (5 bases). Germline CDR1 reads MDHEN; CDR2 reads SYDVKM. The ends were cut back, 8 bases at V and 3 bases at J, with 10 bases in the middle. The CDR3 length is 12 residues.

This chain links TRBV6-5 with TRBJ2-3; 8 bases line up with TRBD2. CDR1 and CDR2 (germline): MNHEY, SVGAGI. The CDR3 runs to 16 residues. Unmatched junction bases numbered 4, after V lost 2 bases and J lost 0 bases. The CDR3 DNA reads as TGTGCCAGCAGTTACGTGGCGGGGGGAAGCACAGATACGCAGTATTTT. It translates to CASSYVAGGSTDTQYF.